This T cell receptor (beta chain) was identified during a study of blood T cell repertoires in COVID-19. V lost 1 base to trimming and J lost 1 base, with 10 bases between them. The germline gives CDR1 SGHNT, CDR2 YYREEE (reference sequence). The CDR3 length is 15 residues. Original processing notes: Amplifying reference gene primers gave estimates of nucleated cell counts. TCRdb keeps only in-frame clones here, not all; method: immunoSEQ multiplex PCR. That table gives V, J and clone size, and the DNA gave D and trimming. Counted here are 200,000 to 300,000 clones, more than 70% occurring once; the ten biggest clones make up 2% to 2.5%.

The sample taken for sequencing was PBMCs or T cells enriched from blood (not recorded which). The chain couples TRBV5-4 to TRBJ2-3; D not resolved. The sequence was collected from a woman in her thirties or forties with acute COVID-19. CDR3 in amino acids: CASSLPGFGTDTQYF. CDR3 nucleotides: TGTGCCAGCAGCTTGCCAGGATTTGGCACAGATACGCAGTATTTT.